This is a list of T cell receptor beta chains from one sample in a study of shared clonotypes between healthy human individuals. Produced via immunoSEQ multiplex PCR; TCRdb's table is partial and in-frame only. The data show more than 550,000 clones, around 70% seen once. Input material: memory CD4+ T cells sorted from blood. These receptors came from a woman aged 25 to 39 in good health. The conserved cysteine and the conserved F or W are not part of the CDR3 here. Fields, in order: clone size, V gene, CDR3 protein. Clone size is stated in some rows and not others, as once, few, many or a class when expanded.

size: -; V: TRBV6-1; CDR3: ASSESGQIRYT
size: -; V: TRBV10-3; CDR3: AISGGNMNTEAF
size: -; V: TRBV5-1; CDR3: ASSQGTSSYEQY
size: -; V: TRBV5-4; CDR3: ASSLGSGGSSYEQY
size: -; V: TRBV2; CDR3: ASSENQPQH
size: many; V: TRBV27; CDR3: ASSLLFREGAEAF
size: -; V: TRBV6-6; CDR3: ASTHSGTVRGGEQF
size: many; V: TRBV6-1; CDR3: ASSEALAGGPSYEQY
size: -; V: TRBV18; CDR3: ASSPNQGEHWQY
size: -; V: TRBV5-1; CDR3: ASSSLTGGGETQY
size: -; V: TRBV7-2; CDR3: ASRSRGMNTGELF
size: -; V: TRBV28; CDR3: ASSLRSGRETQY
size: once; V: TRBV7-8; CDR3: ASSDSGTRGDIQY
size: -; V: TRBV5-4; CDR3: ASSSPGQGNNEQF
size: -; V: TRBV7-3; CDR3: ASSLNTAHTGELF
size: once; V: TRBV6-5; CDR3: ASSLRGRWYEQF
size: -; V: TRBV30; CDR3: AWTSSSYNSPLH
size: -; V: TRBV6-1; CDR3: ASSGRRGHTEAF
size: -; V: TRBV5-1; CDR3: ASSLGLASGDEQF